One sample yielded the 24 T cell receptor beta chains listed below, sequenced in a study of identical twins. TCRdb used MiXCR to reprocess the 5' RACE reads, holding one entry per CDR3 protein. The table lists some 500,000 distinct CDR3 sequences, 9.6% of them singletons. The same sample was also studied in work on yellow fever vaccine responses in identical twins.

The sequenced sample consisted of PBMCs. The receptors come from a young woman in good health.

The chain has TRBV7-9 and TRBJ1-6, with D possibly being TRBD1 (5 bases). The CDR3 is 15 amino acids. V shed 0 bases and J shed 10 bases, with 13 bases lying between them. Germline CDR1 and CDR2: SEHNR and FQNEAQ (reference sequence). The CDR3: CASSLAGGARSPLHF. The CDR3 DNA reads TGTGCCAGCAGCTTAGCAGGCGGGGCCAGATCACCCCTCCACTTT. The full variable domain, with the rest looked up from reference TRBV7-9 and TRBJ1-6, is DTGVSQNPRHKITKRGQNVTFRCDPISEHNRLYWYRQTLGQGPEFLTYFQNEAQLEKSRLLSDRFSAERPKGSFSTLEIQRTEQGDSAMYLCASSLAGGARSPLHFGNGTRLTVT.

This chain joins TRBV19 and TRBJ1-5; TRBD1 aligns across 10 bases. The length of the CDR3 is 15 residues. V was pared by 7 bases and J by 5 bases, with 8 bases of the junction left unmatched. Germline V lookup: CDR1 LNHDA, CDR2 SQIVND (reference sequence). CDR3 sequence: CASTSRDRGHQPQHF. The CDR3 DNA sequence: TGTGCCAGTACCTCCCGGGACAGGGGCCATCAGCCCCAGCATTTT.

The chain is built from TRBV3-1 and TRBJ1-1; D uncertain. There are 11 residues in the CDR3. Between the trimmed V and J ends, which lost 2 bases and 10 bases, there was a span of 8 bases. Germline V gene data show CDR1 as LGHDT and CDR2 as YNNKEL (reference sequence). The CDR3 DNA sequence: TGTGCCAGCAGCCAATCCGGGCCAGCTTTCTTT. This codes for CASSQSGPAFF.

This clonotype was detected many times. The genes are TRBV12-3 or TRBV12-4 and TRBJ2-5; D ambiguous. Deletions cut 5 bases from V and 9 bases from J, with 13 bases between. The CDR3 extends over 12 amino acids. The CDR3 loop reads CASSLDPLAQYF. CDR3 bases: TGTGCCAGCAGTCTCGACCCGTTGGCCCAGTACTTC.

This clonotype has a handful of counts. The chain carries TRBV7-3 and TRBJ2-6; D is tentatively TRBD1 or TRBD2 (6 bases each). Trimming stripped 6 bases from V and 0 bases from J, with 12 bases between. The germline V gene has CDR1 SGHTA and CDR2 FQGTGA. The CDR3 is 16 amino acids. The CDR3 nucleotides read TGTGCCAGCAGGTCCGAGGGGGGCTCTGGGGCCAACGTCCTGACTTTC. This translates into CASRSEGGSGANVLTF.

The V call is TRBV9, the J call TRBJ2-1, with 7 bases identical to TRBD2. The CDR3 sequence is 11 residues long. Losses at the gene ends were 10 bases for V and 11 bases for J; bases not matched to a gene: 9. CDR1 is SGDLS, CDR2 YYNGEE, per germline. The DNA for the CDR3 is TGTGCCTCCGGGGGGAATTCTAAGCAGTTCTTC. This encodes CASGGNSKQFF.

CDR3 sequence (DNA): TGTGCCAGCAGCGTTGGCGGGAGGAGCTCCTACAATGAGCAGTTCTTC. As protein: CASSVGGRSSYNEQFF. V usage is TRBV9 and J usage is TRBJ2-1; TRBD2 matches at 8 bases. There are 16 residues in the CDR3. CDR1 is SGDLS, CDR2 YYNGEE, per germline. Trimming removed 2 bases from V and 0 bases from J; junction bases left unmatched: 4.

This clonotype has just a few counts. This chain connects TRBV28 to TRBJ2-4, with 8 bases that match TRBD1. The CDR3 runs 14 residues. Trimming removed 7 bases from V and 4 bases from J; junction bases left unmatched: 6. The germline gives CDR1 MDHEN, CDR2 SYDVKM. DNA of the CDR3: TGTGCCAGCAACGGACAGGGACTGAAAAACATTCAGTACTTC. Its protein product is CASNGQGLKNIQYF.

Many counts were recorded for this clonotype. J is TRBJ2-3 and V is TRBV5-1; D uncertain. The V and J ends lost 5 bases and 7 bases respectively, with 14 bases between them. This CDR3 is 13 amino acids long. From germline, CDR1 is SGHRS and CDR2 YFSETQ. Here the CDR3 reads CASRDARKYTQYF. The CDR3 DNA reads TGCGCCAGCAGGGACGCTCGAAAGTATACGCAGTATTTT.

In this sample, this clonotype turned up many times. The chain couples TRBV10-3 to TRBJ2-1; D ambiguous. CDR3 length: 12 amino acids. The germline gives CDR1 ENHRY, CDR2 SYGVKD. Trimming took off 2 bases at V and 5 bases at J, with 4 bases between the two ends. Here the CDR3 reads CAISERDNEQFF. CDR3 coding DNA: TGTGCCATCAGTGAGCGTGACAATGAGCAGTTCTTC.

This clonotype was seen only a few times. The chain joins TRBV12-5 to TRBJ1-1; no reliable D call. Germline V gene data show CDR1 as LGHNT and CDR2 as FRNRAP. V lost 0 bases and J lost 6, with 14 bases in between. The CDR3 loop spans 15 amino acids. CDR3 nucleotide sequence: TGTGCTAGTGGTTTGGTACCCCGGGTTGGGGCTGAAGCTTTCTTT. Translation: CASGLVPRVGAEAFF.

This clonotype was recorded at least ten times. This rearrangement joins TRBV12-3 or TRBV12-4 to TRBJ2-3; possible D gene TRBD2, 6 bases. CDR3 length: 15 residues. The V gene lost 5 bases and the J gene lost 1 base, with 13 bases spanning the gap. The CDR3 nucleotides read TGTGCCAGCAGTCCCGAGGGAGGAGGCACAGATACGCAGTATTTT. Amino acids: CASSPEGGGTDTQYF.

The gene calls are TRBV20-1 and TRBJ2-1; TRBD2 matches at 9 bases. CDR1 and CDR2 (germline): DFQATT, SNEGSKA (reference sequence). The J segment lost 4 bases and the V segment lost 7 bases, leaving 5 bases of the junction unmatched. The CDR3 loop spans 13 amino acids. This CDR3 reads CSGGGAGYNEQFF. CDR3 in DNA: TGCAGTGGCGGGGGGGCCGGGTACAATGAGCAGTTCTTC.

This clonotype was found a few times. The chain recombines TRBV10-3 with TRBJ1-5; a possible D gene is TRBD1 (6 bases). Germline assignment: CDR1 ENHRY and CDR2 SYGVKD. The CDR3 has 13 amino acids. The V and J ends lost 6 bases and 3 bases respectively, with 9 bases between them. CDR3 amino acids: CAIRNRDNQPQHF. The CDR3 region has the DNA TGTGCCATCAGGAACAGGGACAATCAGCCCCAGCATTTT.

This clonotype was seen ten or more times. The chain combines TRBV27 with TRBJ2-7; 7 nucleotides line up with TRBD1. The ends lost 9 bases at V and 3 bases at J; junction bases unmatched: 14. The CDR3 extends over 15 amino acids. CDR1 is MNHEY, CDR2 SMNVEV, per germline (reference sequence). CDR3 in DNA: TGTGCCAGGGGATTACAGGGGCCCCCTCACTACGAGCAGTACTTC. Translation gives CARGLQGPPHYEQYF.

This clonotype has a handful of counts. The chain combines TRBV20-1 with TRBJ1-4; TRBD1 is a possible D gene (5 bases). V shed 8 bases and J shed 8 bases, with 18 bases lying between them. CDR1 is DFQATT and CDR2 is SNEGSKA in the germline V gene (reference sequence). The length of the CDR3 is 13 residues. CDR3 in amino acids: CSFSPPGSEKLFF. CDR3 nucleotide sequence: TGCAGTTTCAGTCCCCCAGGGAGCGAAAAACTGTTTTTT.

As DNA, the CDR3 is TGTGCCAGCAGTTTGCCCCAGGCTCCGGGACAGGGGAAGGAGGCAGATACGCAGTATTTT. Residues: CASSLPQAPGQGKEADTQYF. The chain joins TRBV27 to TRBJ2-3, with TRBD1 identical over 10 bases. The V gene end was trimmed by 3 bases and the J gene end by 4 bases; junction bases not matched to a gene: 19. The CDR3 length is 20 residues. In germline, CDR1 is MNHEY, CDR2 SMNVEV (reference sequence).

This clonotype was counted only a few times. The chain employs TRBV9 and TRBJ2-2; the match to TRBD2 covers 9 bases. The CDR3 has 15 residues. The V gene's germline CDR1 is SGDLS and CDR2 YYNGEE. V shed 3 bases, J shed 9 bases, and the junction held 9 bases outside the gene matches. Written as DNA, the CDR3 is TGTGCCAGCAGCGGGCGGGGGGGGCTGTGGCGGGAGCTGTTTTTT. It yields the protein CASSGRGGLWRELFF.

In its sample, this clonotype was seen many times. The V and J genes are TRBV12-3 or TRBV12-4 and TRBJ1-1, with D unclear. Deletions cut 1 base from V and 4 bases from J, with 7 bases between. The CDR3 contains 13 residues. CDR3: CASSLEVFTEAFF. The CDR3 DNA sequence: TGTGCCAGCAGTTTAGAGGTTTTCACTGAAGCTTTCTTT.

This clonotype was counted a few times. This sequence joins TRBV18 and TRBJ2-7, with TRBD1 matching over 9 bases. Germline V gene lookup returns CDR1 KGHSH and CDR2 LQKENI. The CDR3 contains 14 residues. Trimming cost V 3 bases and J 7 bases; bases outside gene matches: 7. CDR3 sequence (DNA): TGTGCCAGCTCACCCTTTAGGGACAGGGATGAGCAGTACTTC. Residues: CASSPFRDRDEQYF.

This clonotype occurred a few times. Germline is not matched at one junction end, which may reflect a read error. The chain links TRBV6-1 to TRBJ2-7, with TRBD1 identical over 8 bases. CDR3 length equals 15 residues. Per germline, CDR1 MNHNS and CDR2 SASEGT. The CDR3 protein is CARSELTGEPYEQYF. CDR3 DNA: TGTGCCAGAAGTGAATTGACAGGGGAACCCTACGAGCAGTACTTC.

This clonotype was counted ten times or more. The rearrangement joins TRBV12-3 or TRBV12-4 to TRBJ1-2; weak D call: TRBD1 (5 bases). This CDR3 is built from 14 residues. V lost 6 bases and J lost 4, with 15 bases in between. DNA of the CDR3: TGTGCCAGCAGCCGTGGGGGGTTGAGCTATGGCTACACCTTC. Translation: CASSRGGLSYGYTF.

The CDR3 DNA is TGCGCCAGCAGCTTGGCCATTCTAGCGGGAGCCGGGGAGCTGTTTTTT. Translating gives CASSLAILAGAGELFF. The genes are TRBV5-1 and TRBJ2-2; 10 bases map to TRBD2. The CDR3 sequence is 16 residues long. V dropped 0 bases and J dropped 6; count of bases not matched to a gene: 5. Germline CDR1 reads SGHRS; CDR2 reads YFSETQ.

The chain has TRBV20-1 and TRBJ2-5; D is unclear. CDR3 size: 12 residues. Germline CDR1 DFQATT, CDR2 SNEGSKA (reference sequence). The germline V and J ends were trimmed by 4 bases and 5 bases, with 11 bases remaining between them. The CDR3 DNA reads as TGCAGTGCTACCACCCCGGGTGAGACCCAGTACTTC. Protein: CSATTPGETQYF.